This TCR beta chain was observed in a study of T cell repertoires in cytomegalovirus infection. Study at large: Public TCR beta signatures provided an indication of both CMV infection and a matching HLA type.

Study-wide findings and caveats: CMV carriers having the relevant HLA were flagged by cumulative public TCR beta family frequency. The study found HLA-C-restricted CMV-specific TCR beta clonotypes dominating the ex vivo response.

TCRdb reprocessed the reads via MiXCR and lists one record per CDR3 protein. The sample has approximately 750,000 distinct CDR3 sequences, 35% to 45% seen once; the top ten hold more than 2.5%. The CDR3 consists of 18 residues. Germline CDR1 and CDR2: SGHTS and YDEGEE. The J segment lost 7 bases and the V segment lost 4 bases, leaving 18 bases of the junction unmatched. For this clonotype: Its specificity is unknown.

The sequenced sample consisted of PBMCs. V gene TRBV5-8 combines with J gene TRBJ2-1; 9 bases line up with TRBD1. The TCR originated in a human donor in good health (CMV status not recorded). Some clones in this sample may be carry-over from other donors' samples. The CDR3 is CASSRISDRDREWNEQFF. The CDR3 nucleotides are TGTGCCAGCAGCCGTATCTCAGACCGGGACAGGGAGTGGAATGAGCAGTTCTTC. The entire variable domain, with the rest obtained from reference TRBV5-8 and TRBJ2-1, is as follows: EAGVTQSPTHLIKTRGQQATLRCSPISGHTSVYWYQQALGLGLQFLLWYDEGEERNRGNFPPRFSGRQFPNYSSELNVNALELEDSALYLCASSRISDRDREWNEQFFGPGTRLTVL.